The 23 T cell receptor beta chains below all came from one sample that was sequenced in a study of post-analysis software for immune sequencing data. Study-level points and caveats: In patients, TRBV5-6, TRBV5-1 and TRBV20-1 belonged to four or five TRBV segments found more frequently than in controls.

Every TCR beta cDNA library bore unique molecular identifiers. TCRdb re-derived calls from the PCR reads in MiXCR, one entry per CDR3 protein. The sample shows roughly 730,000 distinct CDR3 sequences, 30% of them seen only once. These receptors have no identified antigens. Specimen: blood. The receptors come from a girl aged 10-17 years with multiple sclerosis.

In this sample, this clonotype turned up a few times. This sequence joins TRBV5-8 and TRBJ1-2, with a tentative D call TRBD1 (6 bases). Germline CDR1 and CDR2: SGHTS and YDEGEE. The V end lost 3 bases, the J end lost 6 bases, and 15 bases lay between the germline ends. This CDR3 comprises 14 residues. CDR3 in amino acids: CASSYVQGTNGYTF. CDR3 DNA: TGTGCCAGCAGCTACGTACAGGGTACGAATGGCTACACCTTC.

V is TRBV4-2 and J is TRBJ2-3, with 11 positions matching TRBD2. This CDR3 comprises 15 residues. Per the germline V gene, CDR1 is LGHNA and CDR2 is YNFKEQ. V lost 0 bases and J lost 4; bases outside the gene matches: 0. Here the CDR3 reads CASSQELAGADTQYF. CDR3 coding DNA: TGTGCCAGCAGCCAAGAACTAGCGGGAGCAGATACGCAGTATTTT.

This clonotype was seen a few times. The rearrangement joins TRBV18 to TRBJ1-2; a weak D match, TRBD1 (6 bases). The CDR3 runs to 16 residues. The V gene's germline CDR1 is KGHSH and CDR2 LQKENI. Trimming took off 6 bases at V and 1 base at J, with 18 bases between the two ends. As DNA, the CDR3 is TGTGCCAGCTCCCCCTCGGTAGGGGGACGTAACTATGGCTACACCTTC. This encodes CASSPSVGGRNYGYTF.

V is TRBV23-1 and J is TRBJ2-3, with TRBD2 identical over 7 bases. TRBV23-1 is recorded as an ORF, its role being uncertain. Trimming at V came to 0 bases and at J to 2 bases, leaving 14 bases not matched to a gene. This CDR3 is built from 19 residues. DNA of the CDR3: TGCGCCAGCAGTCAATCGGAGGCGGAGCGGGGACCCCTCACAGATACGCAGTATTTT. Translation: CASSQSEAERGPLTDTQYF.

This clonotype appeared a single time. At one boundary the junction diverges from the germline segment, which might be a read error. In DNA, the CDR3 is TGTGCCGGCAGAGTAGCGGGAGTGCAGACCCAGTACTTC. The encoded protein is CAGRVAGVQTQYF. This chain connects TRBV28 to TRBJ2-7; 9 bases are a match to TRBD2. Judging by the DNA end, TRBJ2-5 fits better; the J call may be wrong. CDR3 size: 13 residues. Looked up from germline, CDR1 is MDHEN and CDR2 is SYDVKM.

This chain uses TRBV11-2 with TRBJ2-1; TRBD2 agrees at 10 bases. The junction had 8 bases not matched to a gene; V was cut back by 5 bases and J by 4 bases. Germline-derived CDR1 and CDR2 are SGHAT and FQNNGV. The CDR3 runs to 16 residues. This CDR3 is CASSPLRAGGYNEQFF. The CDR3 coding sequence is TGTGCCAGCAGCCCCCTAAGAGCGGGGGGGTACAATGAGCAGTTCTTC.

The chain employs TRBV12-3 or TRBV12-4 and TRBJ2-1, with no clear D. The ends were cut back, 5 bases at V and 6 bases at J, with 14 bases in the middle. CDR3 length: 14 amino acids. The CDR3 DNA reads TGTGCCAGCAGTCCGGACCCCGTAGGCAATGAGCAGTTCTTC. As protein: CASSPDPVGNEQFF.

This clonotype was picked up one time. V usage is TRBV4-1 and J usage is TRBJ1-1, with 9 bases fitting TRBD1. CDR1 and CDR2 (germline): MGHRA, YSYEKL. This CDR3 region has 15 residues. The J segment lost 6 bases and the V segment lost 8 bases, leaving 13 bases of the junction unmatched. The CDR3 spells CASGPGQGPTAEAFF. In DNA form, the CDR3 reads TGCGCCAGCGGGCCAGGACAGGGGCCAACCGCTGAAGCTTTCTTT.

The V and J genes are TRBV4-1 and TRBJ1-1; D ambiguous. CDR1 and CDR2 from the germline V gene are MGHRA and YSYEKL. The V end was cut by 5 bases, the J end by 4 bases, with 14 bases between. The CDR3 runs 14 residues. The CDR3 nucleotides are TGCGCCAGCAGCGAGGGAATACCGGGCACTGAAGCTTTCTTT. As protein: CASSEGIPGTEAFF.

This clonotype was seen more than once but under ten times. V is TRBV7-2 and J is TRBJ2-4, with unresolved D. The J call may be wrong; the DNA end is better matched by TRBJ2-7. The CDR3 is 15 amino acids. Germline CDR1 is SGHTA and CDR2 is FQGNSA. Here the CDR3 DNA reads TGTGCCAGCAGCTTAGTGGTCGTGGGGTTCACCGAGCAGTACTTC. The encoded protein is CASSLVVVGFTEQYF.

This clonotype was counted between two and nine times. V usage is TRBV5-1 and J usage is TRBJ1-1; TRBD1 matches 9 bases. CDR3 length: 15 residues. In germline, CDR1 is SGHRS, CDR2 YFSETQ. V shed 3 bases, J shed 5 bases, and the junction held 8 bases outside the gene matches. The CDR3 here is CASSWQGQGGTEAFF. CDR3 DNA: TGCGCCAGCAGCTGGCAGGGACAGGGAGGGACTGAAGCTTTCTTT.

This rearrangement joins TRBV6-4 to TRBJ2-3; TRBD1 aligns across 9 bases. CDR3 length: 16 residues. After removal of 2 bases from V and 7 bases from J, the junction contained 10 bases not matched to a gene. Germline values: CDR1 MRHNA, CDR2 SNTAGT. In DNA, the CDR3 is TGTGCCAGCAGTGACAGTAAGACAGGGGGTACGAATACGCAGTATTTT. Protein sequence: CASSDSKTGGTNTQYF.

V gene TRBV5-1 combines with J gene TRBJ1-3; D gene unclear. This CDR3 spans 13 amino acids. Trimming pared 3 bases from V and 4 bases from J, leaving 8 bases between. Per germline, CDR1 SGHRS and CDR2 YFSETQ. CDR3 loop: CASSSGGGNTIYF. The CDR3 DNA reads TGCGCCAGCAGCTCCGGAGGGGGAAACACCATATATTTT.

V is TRBV7-2 and J is TRBJ2-3; 9 bases are a match to TRBD2. The CDR3 runs to 17 residues. Germline V lookup: CDR1 SGHTA, CDR2 FQGNSA. V lost 5 bases to trimming and J lost 6 bases; unmatched junction nucleotides: 15. The CDR3 protein is CASSPRVGGRAVDTQYF. The CDR3 DNA sequence: TGTGCCAGCAGCCCCCGGGTCGGCGGGAGGGCCGTGGATACGCAGTATTTT. Variable domain in full (rest from reference TRBV7-2 and TRBJ2-3): GAGVSQSPSNKVTEKGKDVELRCDPISGHTALYWYRQSLGQGLEFLIYFQGNSAPDKSGLPSDRFSAERTGGSVSTLTIQRTQQEDSAVYLCASSPRVGGRAVDTQYFGPGTRLTVL.

There are a few counts of this clonotype. This chain uses TRBV6-5 with TRBJ2-5, with TRBD2 identical over 12 bases. This CDR3 comprises 16 residues. V dropped 5 bases and J dropped 1; count of bases not matched to a gene: 5. Germline V CDR1 and CDR2: MNHEY, SVGAGI. The CDR3 sequence is CASSPLAGGSQETQYF. CDR3 sequence (DNA): TGTGCCAGCAGTCCACTAGCGGGAGGTAGCCAAGAGACCCAGTACTTC.

The V call is TRBV7-9, the J call TRBJ2-3; D might be TRBD2 (6 bases). Trimming shortened V by 5 bases and J by 4 bases, and 16 bases separated the two germline ends. CDR1 is SEHNR, CDR2 FQNEAQ, per germline (reference sequence). The CDR3 has 15 residues. As DNA, the CDR3 is TGTGCCAGCAGCCCGACGGGACTTTCGGCAGATACGCAGTATTTT. Its translation: CASSPTGLSADTQYF.

This chain connects TRBV10-1 to TRBJ2-5; D remains ambiguous. Trimming shortened V by 3 bases and J by 6 bases, and 17 bases separated the two germline ends. Germline CDR1 WNHNN, CDR2 SYGVQD (reference sequence). The CDR3 consists of 15 residues. CDR3 sequence: CASSDFASGRKTQYF. The DNA of the CDR3 is TGCGCCAGCAGTGATTTCGCATCGGGTCGGAAGACCCAGTACTTC.

This sequence joins TRBV4-1 and TRBJ1-5; 7 bases map to TRBD1. This CDR3 is built from 18 residues. CDR1 and CDR2 (germline): MGHRA, YSYEKL. V shed 1 base and J 3 bases; nucleotides not matched to a gene: 12. As DNA, the CDR3 is TGCGCCAGCAGCCAAGTTGATAGAGGACAGGTGAACAATCAGCCCCAGCATTTT. Its protein product is CASSQVDRGQVNNQPQHF.

This clonotype has ten or more counts. This chain uses TRBV29-1 with TRBJ2-1, with D possibly being TRBD1 (5 bases). Germline V gene sequence: CDR1 SQVTM, CDR2 ANQGSEA. The ends were cut back, 2 bases at V and 2 bases at J, with 7 bases in the middle. The CDR3 runs 13 residues. CDR3 sequence reads: CSVEQGTYNEQFF. The DNA of the CDR3 is TGCAGCGTTGAACAGGGTACCTACAATGAGCAGTTCTTC.

CDR3 region: CASSEFDSEQYF. Written as DNA, the CDR3 is TGTGCCAGCAGTGAATTTGACAGCGAGCAGTACTTC. This sequence joins TRBV25-1 and TRBJ2-7; a possible D gene is TRBD1 (5 bases). The V and J ends lost 1 base and 6 bases respectively, with 7 bases between them. The CDR3 totals 12 residues. Looked up from germline, CDR1 is MGHDK and CDR2 is SYGVNS.

The sample holds many counts of this clonotype. J is TRBJ2-7 and V is TRBV4-3; D is uncertain. CDR1 and CDR2 from the germline V gene are LGHNA and YSLEER. The CDR3 runs 13 residues. Trimming pared 0 bases from V and 2 bases from J, leaving 5 bases between. The CDR3 DNA reads TGCGCCAGCAGCCAAGATCGACCCTACGAGCAGTACTTC. It yields the protein CASSQDRPYEQYF.

Note on this clonotype: The junction does not match germline at one end; this may be a read error. The J gene is TRBJ2-5, the V gene TRBV20-1, with TRBD1 identical over 8 bases. The DNA matches TRBJ2-7 better at its end, which makes the J call doubtful. CDR3 length: 13 amino acids. Germline CDR1 DFQATT, CDR2 SNEGSKA (reference sequence). This CDR3 is CSARQGFAYEQYF. The CDR3 region has the DNA TGCAGCGCTAGACAGGGGTTCGCCTACGAGCAGTACTTC.

The chain links TRBV7-2 to TRBJ1-1; 7 bases map to TRBD1. J lost 4 bases, V lost 2 bases, and 4 bases had no gene match. The CDR3 runs to 14 residues. In germline, CDR1 is SGHTA, CDR2 FQGNSA. As DNA, the CDR3 is TGTGCCAGCAGCTTACCCGGGACAGTCACTGAAGCTTTCTTT. Translating it yields CASSLPGTVTEAFF.